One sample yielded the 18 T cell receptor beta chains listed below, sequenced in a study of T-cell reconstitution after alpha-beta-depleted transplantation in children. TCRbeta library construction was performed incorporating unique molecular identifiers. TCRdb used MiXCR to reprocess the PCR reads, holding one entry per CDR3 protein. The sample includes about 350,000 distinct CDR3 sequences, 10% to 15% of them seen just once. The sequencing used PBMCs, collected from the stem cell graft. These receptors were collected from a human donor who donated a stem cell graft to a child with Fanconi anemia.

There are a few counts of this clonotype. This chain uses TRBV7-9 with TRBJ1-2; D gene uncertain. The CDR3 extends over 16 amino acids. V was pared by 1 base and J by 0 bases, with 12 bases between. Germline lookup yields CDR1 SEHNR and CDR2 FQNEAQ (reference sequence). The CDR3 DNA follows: TGTGCCAGCAGCTTAGATGCAGGAGCAACTAACTATGGCTACACCTTC. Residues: CASSLDAGATNYGYTF.

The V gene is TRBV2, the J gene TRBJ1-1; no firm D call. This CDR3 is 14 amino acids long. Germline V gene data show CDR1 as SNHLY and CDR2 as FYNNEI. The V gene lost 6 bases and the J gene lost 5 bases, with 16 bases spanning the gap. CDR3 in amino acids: CASRPRTSGTEAFF. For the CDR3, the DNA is TGTGCCAGCAGGCCACGGACCTCGGGGACTGAAGCTTTCTTT.

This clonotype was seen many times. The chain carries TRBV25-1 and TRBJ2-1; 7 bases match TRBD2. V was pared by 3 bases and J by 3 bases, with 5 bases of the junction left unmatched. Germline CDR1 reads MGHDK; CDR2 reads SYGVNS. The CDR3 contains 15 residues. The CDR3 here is CASSDGRGGYNEQFF. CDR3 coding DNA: TGTGCCAGCAGTGATGGGAGGGGCGGCTACAATGAGCAGTTCTTC.

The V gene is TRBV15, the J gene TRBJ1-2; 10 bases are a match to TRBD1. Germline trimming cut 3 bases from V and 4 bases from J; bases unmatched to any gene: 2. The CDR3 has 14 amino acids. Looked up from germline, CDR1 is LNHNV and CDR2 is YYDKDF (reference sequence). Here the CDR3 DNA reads TGTGCCACCAGCAGGGACAGGGGGATCTATGGCTACACCTTC. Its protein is CATSRDRGIYGYTF.

The CDR3 sequence: CSARSVYTPGDTQYF. For the CDR3, the DNA is TGCAGTGCTAGATCGGTCTACACCCCAGGGGATACGCAGTATTTT. V gene TRBV20-1 combines with J gene TRBJ2-3; D is perhaps TRBD1 (5 bases). There are 15 residues in the CDR3. V was trimmed by 2 bases and J by 6 bases, leaving 18 bases between them. Germline V CDR1 and CDR2: DFQATT, SNEGSKA (reference sequence).

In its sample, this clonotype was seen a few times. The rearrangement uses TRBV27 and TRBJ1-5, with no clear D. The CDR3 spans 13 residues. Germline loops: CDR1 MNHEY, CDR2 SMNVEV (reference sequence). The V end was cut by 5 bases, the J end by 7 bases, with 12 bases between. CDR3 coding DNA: TGTGCCAGCAGTCATTATCTGGGACAGCCCCAGCATTTT. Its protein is CASSHYLGQPQHF.

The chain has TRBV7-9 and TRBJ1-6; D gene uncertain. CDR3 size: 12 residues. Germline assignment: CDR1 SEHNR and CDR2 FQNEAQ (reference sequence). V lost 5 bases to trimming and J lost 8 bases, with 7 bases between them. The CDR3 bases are TGTGCCAGCAGCGACCAGTATTCACCCCTCCACTTT. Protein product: CASSDQYSPLHF.

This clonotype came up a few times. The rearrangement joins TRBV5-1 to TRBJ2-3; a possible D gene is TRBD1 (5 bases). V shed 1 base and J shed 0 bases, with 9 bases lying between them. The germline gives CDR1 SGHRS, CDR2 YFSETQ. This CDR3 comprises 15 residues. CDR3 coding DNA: TGCGCCAGCAGCTTGTTTCGACAGAGCACAGATACGCAGTATTTT. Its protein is CASSLFRQSTDTQYF.

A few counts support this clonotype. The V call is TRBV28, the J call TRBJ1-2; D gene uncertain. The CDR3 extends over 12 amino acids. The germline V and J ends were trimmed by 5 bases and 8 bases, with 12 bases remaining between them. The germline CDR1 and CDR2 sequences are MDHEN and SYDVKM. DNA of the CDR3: TGTGCCAGCAGTCCCGGGGTGGAAGGCTACACCTTC. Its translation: CASSPGVEGYTF.

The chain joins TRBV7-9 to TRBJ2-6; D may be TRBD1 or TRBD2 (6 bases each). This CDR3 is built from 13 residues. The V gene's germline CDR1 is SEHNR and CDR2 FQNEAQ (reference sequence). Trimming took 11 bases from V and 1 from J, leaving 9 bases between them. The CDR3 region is CAGGHSGANVLTF. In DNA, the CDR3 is TGTGCCGGGGGGCATTCTGGGGCCAACGTCCTGACTTTC.

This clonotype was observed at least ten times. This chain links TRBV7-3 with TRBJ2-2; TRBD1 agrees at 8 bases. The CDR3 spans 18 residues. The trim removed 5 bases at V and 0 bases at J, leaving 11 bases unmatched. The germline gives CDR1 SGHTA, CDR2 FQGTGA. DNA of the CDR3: TGTGCCAGCAGCCCTTCACTAATACAGGGGGCGAACACCGGGGAGCTGTTTTTT. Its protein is CASSPSLIQGANTGELFF.

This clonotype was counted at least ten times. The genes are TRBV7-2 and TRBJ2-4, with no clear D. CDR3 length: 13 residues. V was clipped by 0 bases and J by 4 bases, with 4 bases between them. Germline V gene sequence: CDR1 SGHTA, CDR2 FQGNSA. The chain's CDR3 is CASSLAEKNIQYF. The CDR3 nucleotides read TGTGCCAGCAGCTTAGCAGAGAAAAACATTCAGTACTTC.

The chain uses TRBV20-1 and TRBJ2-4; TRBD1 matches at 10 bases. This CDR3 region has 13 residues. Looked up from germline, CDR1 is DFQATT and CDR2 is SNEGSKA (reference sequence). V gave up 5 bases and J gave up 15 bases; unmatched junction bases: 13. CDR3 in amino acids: CSAPGTGDFNGYF. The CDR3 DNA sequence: TGCAGTGCTCCCGGGACAGGGGATTTTAATGGGTACTTC.

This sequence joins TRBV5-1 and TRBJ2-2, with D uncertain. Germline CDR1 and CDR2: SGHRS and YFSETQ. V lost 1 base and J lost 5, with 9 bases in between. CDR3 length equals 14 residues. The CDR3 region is CASSLNTQTGELFF. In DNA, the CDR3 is TGCGCCAGCAGCTTGAACACCCAAACCGGGGAGCTGTTTTTT.

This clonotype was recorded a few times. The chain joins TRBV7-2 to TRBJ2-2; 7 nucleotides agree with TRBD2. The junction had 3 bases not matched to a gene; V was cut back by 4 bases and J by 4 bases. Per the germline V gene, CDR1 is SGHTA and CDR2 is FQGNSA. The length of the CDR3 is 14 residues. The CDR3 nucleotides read TGTGCCAGCAGCTCTAGCGGCCCCACCGGGGAGCTGTTTTTT. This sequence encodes CASSSSGPTGELFF.

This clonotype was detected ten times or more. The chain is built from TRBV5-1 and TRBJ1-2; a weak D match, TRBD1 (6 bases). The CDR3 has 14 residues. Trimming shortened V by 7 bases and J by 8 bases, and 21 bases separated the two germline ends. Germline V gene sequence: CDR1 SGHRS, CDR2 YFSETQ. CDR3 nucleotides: TGCGCCAGCTCTAAGGGGGACCTCAGCCAGGGCTACACCTTC. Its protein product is CASSKGDLSQGYTF.

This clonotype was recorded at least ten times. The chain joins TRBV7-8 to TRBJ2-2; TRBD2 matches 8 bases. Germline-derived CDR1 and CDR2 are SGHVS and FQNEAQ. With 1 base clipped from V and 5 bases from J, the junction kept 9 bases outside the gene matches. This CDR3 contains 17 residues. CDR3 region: CASSLGGTSPPTGELFF. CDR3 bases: TGTGCCAGCAGCTTAGGGGGGACTAGTCCCCCAACCGGGGAGCTGTTTTTT.

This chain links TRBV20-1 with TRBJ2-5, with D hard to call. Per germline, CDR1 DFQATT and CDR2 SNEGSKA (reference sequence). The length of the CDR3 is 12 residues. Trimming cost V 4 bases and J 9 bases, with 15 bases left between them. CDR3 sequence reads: CSAKPRSASQYF. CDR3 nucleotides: TGCAGTGCTAAGCCTCGTTCTGCGTCCCAGTACTTC.